Presented here are 5 T cell receptor beta chains from one specimen sequenced in a study of blood T cells in healthy people across ages. Alongside a J-beta primer mix, a sample-barcoded 5' primer served in a second PCR lasting about 7 to 11 cycles. TCRdb processed the 5' RACE reads anew with MiXCR; each CDR3 protein has one entry. This repertoire shows 2 million or so distinct CDR3 sequences, about 50% found once; its top ten account for around 2.1%. The sequenced sample was blood. The receptors here all came from a woman aged 40-49 years in good health.

A note on this clonotype: At one end the junction does not follow the germline gene, possibly because of a read error. The V gene is TRBV6-5, the J gene TRBJ2-7; tentative D call: TRBD2 (6 bases). The CDR3 consists of 15 residues. Per germline, CDR1 MNHEY and CDR2 SVGAGI. The CDR3 loop reads CASSRDSWSSYEQYF. CDR3 DNA: TGTGCTAGCAGCCGGGACTCTTGGAGCTCCTACGAGCAGTACTTC.

There are a few counts of this clonotype. V is TRBV6-2 or TRBV6-3 and J is TRBJ2-5, with D possibly matching TRBD1 (6 bases). CDR1 is MNHEY, CDR2 SVGEGT, per germline. This CDR3 contains 14 residues. V lost 5 bases to trimming and J lost 0 bases, with 10 bases between them. DNA of the CDR3: TGTGCCAGCAGTCGACCAGGGGACCAAGAGACCCAGTACTTC. This translates into CASSRPGDQETQYF.

A few counts support this clonotype. The V gene is TRBV7-2, the J gene TRBJ2-5; 10 nucleotides align to TRBD2. After removal of 3 bases from V and 2 bases from J, the junction contained 6 bases not matched to a gene. The CDR3 contains 16 residues. Germline CDR1 reads SGHTA; CDR2 reads FQGNSA. CDR3 bases: TGTGCCAGCAGCTTGTATAGCGGGGGGCGGCAAGAGACCCAGTACTTC. Translating it yields CASSLYSGGRQETQYF.

V usage is TRBV7-9 and J usage is TRBJ1-2, with D possibly being TRBD1 (5 bases). The germline V gene has CDR1 SEHNR and CDR2 FQNEAQ (reference sequence). This CDR3 spans 18 amino acids. V was clipped by 2 bases and J by 4 bases, with 23 bases between them. The CDR3 spells CASSLSTTLGVEVYGYTF. The CDR3 nucleotides read TGTGCCAGCAGCTTATCGACGACATTGGGGGTGGAGGTCTATGGCTACACCTTC.

This clonotype is a singleton in its sample. The V and J genes are TRBV6-2 or TRBV6-3 and TRBJ2-4, with 10 bases fitting TRBD1. CDR1 is MNHEY and CDR2 is SVGEGT in the germline V gene. The CDR3 has 16 residues. The V gene end was trimmed by 4 bases and the J gene end by 8 bases; junction bases not matched to a gene: 11. In nucleotides, the CDR3 is TGTGCCAGCAGTTCCCATGGCGTCGGGACAGGGGACATTCAGTACTTC. This encodes CASSSHGVGTGDIQYF.